The next 6 T cell receptor beta chains were all read from a single sample in a study of identical twins. TCRdb re-derived calls from the 5' RACE reads in MiXCR, one entry per CDR3 protein. The sample records 450,000 or so distinct CDR3 sequences, around 24% being singletons. These records were also assigned to another study, of T cells expressing NK-cell markers.

Sample: CD4+ T cells sorted from blood. The receptors come from a woman aged 18-29 years in good health.

This clonotype has more than one count but fewer than ten. This chain uses TRBV6-1 with TRBJ2-7; 10 positions agree with TRBD1. The trim removed 6 bases at V and 6 bases at J, leaving 8 bases unmatched. This CDR3 has 14 residues. Germline assignment: CDR1 MNHNS and CDR2 SASEGT. This CDR3 reads CASRPGQGLSEQYF. The CDR3 DNA reads as TGTGCCAGCAGACCGGGACAGGGGTTAAGCGAGCAGTACTTC.

The gene calls are TRBV6-1 and TRBJ2-6; D unclear. The germline V and J ends were trimmed by 7 bases and 0 bases, with 22 bases remaining between them. CDR1 and CDR2 from the germline V gene are MNHNS and SASEGT. This CDR3 spans 19 amino acids. The chain's CDR3 is CASKLRVRTGTSGANVLTF. The CDR3 DNA follows: TGTGCCAGCAAACTAAGGGTCCGCACTGGAACCTCTGGGGCCAACGTCCTGACTTTC.

The chain employs TRBV5-5 and TRBJ2-7; the D is unclear. V was shortened by 4 bases and J by 3 bases, with 14 bases between the two germline ends. Germline CDR1 SGHKS, CDR2 YYEKEE (reference sequence). The CDR3 has 14 residues. This CDR3 reads CASSPGIVCYEQYF. The CDR3 nucleotides are TGTGCCAGCAGCCCTGGGATAGTCTGCTACGAGCAGTACTTC.

The gene calls are TRBV10-2 and TRBJ2-5; D not resolved. The ends were cut back, 7 bases at V and 6 bases at J, with 12 bases in the middle. The CDR3 covers 12 residues. Germline V gives CDR1 WSHSY, CDR2 SAAADI. This CDR3 is CASKEIRKTQYF. CDR3 coding DNA: TGCGCCAGCAAGGAGATCCGGAAGACCCAGTACTTC.

As concerns this clonotype: An end of the junction differs from the germline gene, which may be a read error. The rearrangement uses TRBV20-1 and TRBJ1-4, with 8 nucleotides matching TRBD1. The CDR3 runs to 10 residues. Germline CDR1 reads DFQATT; CDR2 reads SNEGSKA (reference sequence). For the CDR3, the DNA is TGCAGTGGGGAGTTAGGGGGACAGGCGTTT. It encodes CSGELGGQAF.

The V gene is TRBV12-3 or TRBV12-4, the J gene TRBJ1-1; D possibly corresponds to TRBD1 (6 bases). The length of the CDR3 is 13 residues. Trimming removed 4 bases from V and 10 bases from J, with 16 bases in between. The CDR3 region has the DNA TGTGCCAGCAGTTCAGACATGACGGGGGCAGCTTTCTTT. Amino acid sequence: CASSSDMTGAAFF.